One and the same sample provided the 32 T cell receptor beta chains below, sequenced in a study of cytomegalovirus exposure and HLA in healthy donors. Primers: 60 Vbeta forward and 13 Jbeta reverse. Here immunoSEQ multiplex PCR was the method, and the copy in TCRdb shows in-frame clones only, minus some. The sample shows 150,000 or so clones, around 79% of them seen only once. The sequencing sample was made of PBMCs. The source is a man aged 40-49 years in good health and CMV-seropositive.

CDR3 region: CASSAGDRVREQYF. CDR3 nucleotide sequence: TGTGCCAGCAGCGCCGGGGACAGGGTGCGCGAGCAGTACTTC. The rearrangement uses TRBV9 and TRBJ2-7, with 9 nucleotides matching TRBD1. J lost 6 bases, V lost 3 bases, and 7 bases had no gene match. Germline CDR1 and CDR2: SGDLS and YYNGEE. The CDR3 length is 14 residues. Full variable domain (missing parts from reference TRBV9 and TRBJ2-7): DSGVTQTPKHLITATGQRVTLRCSPRSGDLSVYWYQQSLDQGLQFLIQYYNGEERAKGNILERFSAQQFPDLHSELNLSSLELGDSALYFCASSAGDRVREQYFGPGTRLTVT.

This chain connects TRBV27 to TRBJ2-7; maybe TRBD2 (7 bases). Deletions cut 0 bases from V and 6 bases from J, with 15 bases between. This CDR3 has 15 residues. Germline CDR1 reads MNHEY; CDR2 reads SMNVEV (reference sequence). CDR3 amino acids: CASSLSAGAGIEQYF. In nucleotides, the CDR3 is TGTGCCAGCAGTTTATCCGCGGGGGCCGGGATCGAGCAGTACTTC.

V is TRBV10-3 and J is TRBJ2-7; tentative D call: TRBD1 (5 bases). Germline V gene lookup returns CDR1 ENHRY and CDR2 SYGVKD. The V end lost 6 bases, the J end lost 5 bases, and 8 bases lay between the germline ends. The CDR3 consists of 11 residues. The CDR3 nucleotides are TGTGCCATCAGCCCCAGGGACGAGCAGTACTTC. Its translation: CAISPRDEQYF.

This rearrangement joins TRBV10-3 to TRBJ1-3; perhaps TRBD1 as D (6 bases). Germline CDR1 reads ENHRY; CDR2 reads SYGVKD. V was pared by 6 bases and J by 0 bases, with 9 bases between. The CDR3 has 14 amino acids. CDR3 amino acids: CAIRTTGSGNTIYF. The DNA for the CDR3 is TGTGCCATCAGGACGACAGGCTCTGGAAACACCATATATTTT.

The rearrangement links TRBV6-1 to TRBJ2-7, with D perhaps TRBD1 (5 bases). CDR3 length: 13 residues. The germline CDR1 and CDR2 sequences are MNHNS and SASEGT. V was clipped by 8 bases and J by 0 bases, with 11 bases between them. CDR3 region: CASLQDNSYEQYF. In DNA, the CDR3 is TGTGCCAGCTTACAGGACAACTCCTACGAGCAGTACTTC.

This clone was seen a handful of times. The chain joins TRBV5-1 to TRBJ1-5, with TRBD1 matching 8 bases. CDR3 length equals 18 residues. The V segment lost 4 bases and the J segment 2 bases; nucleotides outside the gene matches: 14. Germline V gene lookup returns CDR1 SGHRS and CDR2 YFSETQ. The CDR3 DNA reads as TGCGCCAGCAGCCCAGGGGGCAGCGCCACATCCGGCAATCAGCCCCAGCATTTT. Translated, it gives CASSPGGSATSGNQPQHF.

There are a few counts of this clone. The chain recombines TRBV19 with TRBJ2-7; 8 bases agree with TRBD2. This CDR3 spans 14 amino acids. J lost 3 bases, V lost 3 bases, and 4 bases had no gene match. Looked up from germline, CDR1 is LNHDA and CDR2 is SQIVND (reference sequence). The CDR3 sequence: CASSISGVHYEQYF. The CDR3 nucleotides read TGTGCCAGTAGTATTAGCGGGGTTCACTACGAGCAGTACTTC.

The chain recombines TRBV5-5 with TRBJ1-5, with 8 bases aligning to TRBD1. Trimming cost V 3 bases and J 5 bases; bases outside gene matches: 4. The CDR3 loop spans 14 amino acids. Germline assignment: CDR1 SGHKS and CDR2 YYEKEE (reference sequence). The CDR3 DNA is TGTGCCAGCAGCTCTCTACAGGGGGATCAGCCCCAGCATTTT. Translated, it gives CASSSLQGDQPQHF.

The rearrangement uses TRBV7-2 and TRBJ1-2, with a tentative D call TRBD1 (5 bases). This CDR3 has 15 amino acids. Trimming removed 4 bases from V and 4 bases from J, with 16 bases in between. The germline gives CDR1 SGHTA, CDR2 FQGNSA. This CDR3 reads CASSSIPGYRYGYTF. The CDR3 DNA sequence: TGTGCCAGCAGCTCCATCCCAGGGTACCGCTATGGCTACACCTTC.

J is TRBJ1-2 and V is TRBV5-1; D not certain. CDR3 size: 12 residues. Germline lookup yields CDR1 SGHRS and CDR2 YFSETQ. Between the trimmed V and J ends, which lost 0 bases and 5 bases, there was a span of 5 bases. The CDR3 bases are TGCGCCAGCAGCTTGGCCGGGTATGGCTACACCTTC. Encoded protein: CASSLAGYGYTF.

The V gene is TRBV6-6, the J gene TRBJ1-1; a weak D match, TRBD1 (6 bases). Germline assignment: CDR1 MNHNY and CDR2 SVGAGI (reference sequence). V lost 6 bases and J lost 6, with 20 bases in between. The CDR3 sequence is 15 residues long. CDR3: CASSRRRTVSPEAFF. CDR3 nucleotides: TGTGCCAGCAGCCGTAGGAGGACAGTTTCCCCTGAAGCTTTCTTT.

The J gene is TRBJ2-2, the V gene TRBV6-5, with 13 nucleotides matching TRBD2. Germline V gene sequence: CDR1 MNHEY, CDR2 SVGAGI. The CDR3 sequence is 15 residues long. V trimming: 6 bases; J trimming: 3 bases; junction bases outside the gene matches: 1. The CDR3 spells CASRLAGGYTGELFF. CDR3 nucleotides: TGTGCCAGCAGACTAGCGGGAGGGTACACCGGGGAGCTGTTTTTT.

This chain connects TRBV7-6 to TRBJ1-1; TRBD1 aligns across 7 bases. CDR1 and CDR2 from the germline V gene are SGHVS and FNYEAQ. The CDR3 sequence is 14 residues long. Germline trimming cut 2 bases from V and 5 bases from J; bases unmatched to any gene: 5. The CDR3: CASSLSQGWTEAFF. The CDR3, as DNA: TGTGCCAGCAGCTTATCACAGGGGTGGACTGAAGCTTTCTTT.

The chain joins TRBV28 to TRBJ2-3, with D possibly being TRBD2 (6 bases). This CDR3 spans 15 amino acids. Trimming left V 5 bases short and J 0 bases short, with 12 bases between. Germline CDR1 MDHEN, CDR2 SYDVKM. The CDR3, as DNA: TGTGCCAGCAGTCCGTCGGGGGAAAGCACAGATACGCAGTATTTT. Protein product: CASSPSGESTDTQYF.

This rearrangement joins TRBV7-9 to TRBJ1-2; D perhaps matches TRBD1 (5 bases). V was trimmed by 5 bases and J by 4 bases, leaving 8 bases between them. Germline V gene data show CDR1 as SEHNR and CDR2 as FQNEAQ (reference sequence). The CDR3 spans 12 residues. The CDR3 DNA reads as TGTGCCAGCAGCAGGGGTGTCTATGGCTACACCTTC. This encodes CASSRGVYGYTF.

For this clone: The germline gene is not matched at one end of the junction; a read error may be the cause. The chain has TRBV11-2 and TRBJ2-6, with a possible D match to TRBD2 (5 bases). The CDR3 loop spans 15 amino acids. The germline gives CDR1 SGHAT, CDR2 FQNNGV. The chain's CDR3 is CASSFGRTLANGLTF. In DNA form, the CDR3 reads TGTGCCAGCAGCTTTGGAAGGACTTTGGCCAACGGCCTGACTTTC.

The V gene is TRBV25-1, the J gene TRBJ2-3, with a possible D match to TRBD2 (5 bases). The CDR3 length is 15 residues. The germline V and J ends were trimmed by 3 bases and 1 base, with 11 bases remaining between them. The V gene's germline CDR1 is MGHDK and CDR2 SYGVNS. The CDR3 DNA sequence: TGTGCCAGCAGTGAGCTGACCGGGGGCACAGATACGCAGTATTTT. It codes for CASSELTGGTDTQYF. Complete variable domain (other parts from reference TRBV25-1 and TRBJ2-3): EADIYQTPRYLVIGTGKKITLECSQTMGHDKMYWYQQDPGMELHLIHYSYGVNSTEKGDLSSESTVSRIRTEHFPLTLESARPSHTSQYLCASSELTGGTDTQYFGPGTRLTVL.

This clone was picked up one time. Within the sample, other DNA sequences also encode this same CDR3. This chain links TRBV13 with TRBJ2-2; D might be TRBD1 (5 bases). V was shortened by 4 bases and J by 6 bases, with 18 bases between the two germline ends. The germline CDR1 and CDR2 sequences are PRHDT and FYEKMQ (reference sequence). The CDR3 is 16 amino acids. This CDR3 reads CASSSTSGAVAGELFF. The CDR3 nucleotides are TGTGCCAGCAGCTCTACCTCTGGGGCAGTGGCCGGGGAGCTGTTTTTT.

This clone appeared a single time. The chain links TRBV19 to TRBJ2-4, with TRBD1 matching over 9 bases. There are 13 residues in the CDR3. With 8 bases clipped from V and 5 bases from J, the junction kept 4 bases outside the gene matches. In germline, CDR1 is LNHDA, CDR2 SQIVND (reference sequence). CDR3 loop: CASGRDRENIQYF. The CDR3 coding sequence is TGTGCCAGTGGCCGGGACAGGGAAAACATTCAGTACTTC.

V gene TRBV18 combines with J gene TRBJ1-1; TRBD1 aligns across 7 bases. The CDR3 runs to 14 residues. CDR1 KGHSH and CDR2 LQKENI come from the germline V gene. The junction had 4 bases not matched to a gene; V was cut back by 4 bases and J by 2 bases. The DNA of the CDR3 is TGTGCCAGCTCACAGAGGGGGCGAAACACTGAAGCTTTCTTT. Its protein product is CASSQRGRNTEAFF.

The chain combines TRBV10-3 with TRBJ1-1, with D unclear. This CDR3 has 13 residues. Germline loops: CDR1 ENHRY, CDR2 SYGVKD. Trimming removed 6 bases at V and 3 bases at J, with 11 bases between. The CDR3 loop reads CAIRARTDTEAFF. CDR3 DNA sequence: TGTGCCATCAGGGCCCGGACTGACACTGAAGCTTTCTTT.

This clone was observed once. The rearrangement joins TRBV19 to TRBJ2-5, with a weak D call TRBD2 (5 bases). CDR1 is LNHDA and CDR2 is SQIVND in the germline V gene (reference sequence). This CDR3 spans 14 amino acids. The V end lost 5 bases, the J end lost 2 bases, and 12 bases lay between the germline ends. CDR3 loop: CASSDAEVQETQYF. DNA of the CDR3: TGTGCCAGTAGTGATGCGGAGGTTCAAGAGACCCAGTACTTC. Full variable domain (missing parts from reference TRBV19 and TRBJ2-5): DGGITQSPKYLFRKEGQNVTLSCEQNLNHDAMYWYRQDPGQGLRLIYYSQIVNDFQKGDIAEGYSVSREKKESFPLTVTSAQKNPTAFYLCASSDAEVQETQYFGPGTRLLVL.

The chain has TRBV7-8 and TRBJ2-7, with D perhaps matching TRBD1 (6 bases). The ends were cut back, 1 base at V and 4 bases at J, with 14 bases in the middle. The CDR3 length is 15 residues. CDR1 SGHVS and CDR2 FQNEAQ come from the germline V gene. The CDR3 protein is CASSLVAGVRYEQYF. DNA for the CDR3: TGTGCCAGCAGCTTAGTCGCAGGGGTTCGGTACGAGCAGTACTTC.

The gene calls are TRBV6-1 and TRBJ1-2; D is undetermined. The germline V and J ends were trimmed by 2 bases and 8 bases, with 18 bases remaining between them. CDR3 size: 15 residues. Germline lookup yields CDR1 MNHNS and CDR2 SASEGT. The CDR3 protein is CASSEWRTPRWGYTF. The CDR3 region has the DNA TGTGCCAGCAGTGAATGGAGGACCCCCCGCTGGGGCTACACCTTC.

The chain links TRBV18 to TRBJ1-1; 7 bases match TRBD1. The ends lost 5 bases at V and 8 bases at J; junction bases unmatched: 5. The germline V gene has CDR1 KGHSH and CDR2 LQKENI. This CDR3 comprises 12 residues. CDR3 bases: TGTGCCAGCTCAACCAGGGGGAGAGAAGCTTTCTTT. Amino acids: CASSTRGREAFF. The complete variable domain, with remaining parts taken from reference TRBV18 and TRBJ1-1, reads NAGVMQNPRHLVRRRGQEARLRCSPMKGHSHVYWYRQLPEEGLKFMVYLQKENIIDESGMPKERFSAEFPKEGPSILRIQQVVRGDSAAYFCASSTRGREAFFGQGTRLTVV.

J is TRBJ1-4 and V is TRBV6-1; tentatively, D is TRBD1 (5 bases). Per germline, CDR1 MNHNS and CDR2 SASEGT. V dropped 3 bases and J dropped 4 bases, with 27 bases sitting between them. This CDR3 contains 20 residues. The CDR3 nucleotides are TGTGCCAGCAGTGAGGTACTAACAGCCTCACGGGGGGGAGTTAATGAAAAACTGTTTTTT. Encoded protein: CASSEVLTASRGGVNEKLFF.

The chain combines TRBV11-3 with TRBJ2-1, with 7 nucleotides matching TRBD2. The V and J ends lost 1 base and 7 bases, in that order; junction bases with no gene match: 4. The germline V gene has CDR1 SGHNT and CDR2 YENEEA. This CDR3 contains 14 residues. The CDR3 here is CASSLGYGGNEQFF. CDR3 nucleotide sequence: TGTGCCAGCAGCTTAGGCTACGGGGGGAATGAGCAGTTCTTC.

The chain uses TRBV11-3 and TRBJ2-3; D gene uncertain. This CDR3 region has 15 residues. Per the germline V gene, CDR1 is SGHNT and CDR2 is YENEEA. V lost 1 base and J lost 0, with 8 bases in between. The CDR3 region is CASSLGRLSTDTQYF. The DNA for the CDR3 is TGTGCCAGCAGCTTAGGCAGGCTAAGCACAGATACGCAGTATTTT.

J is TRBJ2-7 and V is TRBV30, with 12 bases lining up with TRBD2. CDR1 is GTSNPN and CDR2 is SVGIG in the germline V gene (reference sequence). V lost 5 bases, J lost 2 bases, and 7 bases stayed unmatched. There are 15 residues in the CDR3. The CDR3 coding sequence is TGTGCCTGGGAACTAGCGGGAGGAATCACCTACGAGCAGTACTTC. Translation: CAWELAGGITYEQYF.

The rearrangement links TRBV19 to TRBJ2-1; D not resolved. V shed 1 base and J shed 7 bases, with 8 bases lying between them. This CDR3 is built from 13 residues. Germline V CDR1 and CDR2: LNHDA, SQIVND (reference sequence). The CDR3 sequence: CASSIGQVNEQFF. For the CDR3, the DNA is TGTGCCAGTAGTATAGGGCAGGTGAATGAGCAGTTCTTC.

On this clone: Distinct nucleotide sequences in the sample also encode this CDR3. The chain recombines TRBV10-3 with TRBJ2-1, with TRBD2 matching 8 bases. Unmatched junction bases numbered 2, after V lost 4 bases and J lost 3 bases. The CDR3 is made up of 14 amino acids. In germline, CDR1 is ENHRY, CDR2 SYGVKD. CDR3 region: CAISVREGYNEQFF. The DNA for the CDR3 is TGTGCCATCAGTGTACGGGAGGGCTACAATGAGCAGTTCTTC.

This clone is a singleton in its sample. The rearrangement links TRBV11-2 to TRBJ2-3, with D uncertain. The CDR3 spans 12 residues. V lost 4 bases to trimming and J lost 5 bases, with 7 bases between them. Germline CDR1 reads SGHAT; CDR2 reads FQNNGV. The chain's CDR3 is CASSWAQDTQYF. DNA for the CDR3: TGTGCCAGCAGCTGGGCTCAAGATACGCAGTATTTT.